The 15 T cell receptor beta chains in this list originate from one sample, sequenced in a study of control samples from healthy donors and cancer patients (TCRdb year 2020). Library construction relied on the immunoSEQ multiplex PCR assay. Entries here come from immuneACCESS through TCRdb and include only in-frame sequences with V and J called. Some clones fail to appear in such tables; in the studies checked, an unresolved V gene covers under half of the shortfall, and the cause of the remainder is unknown. In this sample the table shows some 120,000 clones, about 88% of which occur a single time. Roughly 3.2% of the sample comes from the top ten. The specimen sequenced was blood. Every receptor here comes from a man between 45 and 60 years old in good health.

This rearrangement joins TRBV30 to TRBJ1-1; D unclear. This CDR3 has 13 amino acids. Trimming shortened V by 3 bases and J by 10 bases, and 18 bases separated the two germline ends. CDR1 and CDR2 from the germline V gene are GTSNPN and SVGIG (reference sequence). The CDR3 protein is CAWRAGPAGGAFF. For the CDR3, the DNA is TGTGCCTGGAGAGCAGGCCCAGCGGGAGGAGCTTTCTTT. The full variable domain, rest sourced from reference TRBV30 and TRBJ1-1, is SQTIHQWPATLVQPVGSPLSLECTVEGTSNPNLYWYRQAAGRGLQLLFYSVGIGQISSEVPQNLSASRPQDRQFILSSKKLLLSDSGFYLCAWRAGPAGGAFFGQGTRLTVV.

The V call is TRBV6-6, the J call TRBJ2-7, with 12 bases identical to TRBD2. Germline trimming cut 4 bases from V and 5 bases from J; bases unmatched to any gene: 6. CDR1 is MNHNY, CDR2 SVGAGI, per germline (reference sequence). This CDR3 comprises 15 residues. The DNA for the CDR3 is TGTGCCAGCAGTTTGACTAGCGGGGGTTTCGACGAGCAGTACTTC. Its translation: CASSLTSGGFDEQYF.

The V and J genes are TRBV28 and TRBJ1-5; 12 bases map to TRBD1. The germline CDR1 and CDR2 sequences are MDHEN and SYDVKM. CDR3 length: 15 residues. V gave up 7 bases and J gave up 5 bases; unmatched junction bases: 6. CDR3 in DNA: TGTGCCAGCACCTGGGACAGGGGGCTTGATCAGCCCCAGCATTTT. Its translation: CASTWDRGLDQPQHF.

This clone was seen more than once but under ten times. The rearrangement uses TRBV28 and TRBJ1-1; D might be TRBD1 (5 bases). Germline assignment: CDR1 MDHEN and CDR2 SYDVKM. This CDR3 is 15 amino acids long. V gave up 4 bases and J gave up 6 bases, with 18 bases separating them. The CDR3 region is CASSSLRGGYSEAFF. The CDR3 nucleotides read TGTGCCAGCAGTTCGTTGAGGGGCGGTTATTCTGAAGCTTTCTTT. The whole variable domain, remainder taken from reference TRBV28 and TRBJ1-1, is DVKVTQSSRYLVKRTGEKVFLECVQDMDHENMFWYRQDPGLGLRLIYFSYDVKMKEKGDIPEGYSVSREKKERFSLILESASTNQTSMYLCASSSLRGGYSEAFFGQGTRLTVV.

V and J are TRBV24-1 and TRBJ1-1; no clear D gene. With 7 bases removed from V and 3 bases from J, the gap between germline ends came to 8 bases. Germline CDR1 is KGHDR and CDR2 is SFDVKD. The CDR3 covers 12 residues. DNA of the CDR3: TGTGCCACCAGCAATCAGGACACTGAAGCTTTCTTT. It specifies CATSNQDTEAFF.

This clone turned up a few times. V usage is TRBV28 and J usage is TRBJ2-7, with TRBD2 matching 10 bases. The CDR3 extends over 15 amino acids. J was trimmed by 3 bases and V by 2 bases; bases with no gene match: 4. The V gene's germline CDR1 is MDHEN and CDR2 SYDVKM. The CDR3 DNA follows: TGTGCCAGCAGTTTAAAGCGGGGGGGCTTCTACGAGCAGTACTTC. This encodes CASSLKRGGFYEQYF.

This rearrangement joins TRBV5-1 to TRBJ2-7; TRBD1 matches 7 bases. CDR1 SGHRS and CDR2 YFSETQ come from the germline V gene. V dropped 0 bases and J dropped 3; count of bases not matched to a gene: 3. The CDR3 consists of 14 residues. CDR3 in amino acids: CASSLAQGFYEQYF. The DNA for the CDR3 is TGCGCCAGCAGCTTGGCACAGGGGTTCTACGAGCAGTACTTC.

This chain connects TRBV7-9 to TRBJ2-7, with 8 bases fitting TRBD2. The ends lost 5 bases at V and 4 bases at J; junction bases unmatched: 7. This CDR3 comprises 14 residues. Germline CDR1 is SEHNR and CDR2 is FQNEAQ (reference sequence). The CDR3 DNA reads TGTGCCAGCAGCGGGCTCGCGGGGGGTTACGAGCAGTACTTC. Translated: CASSGLAGGYEQYF.

With regard to this clone: Within the sample, other DNA sequences also encode this same CDR3. The chain combines TRBV5-1 with TRBJ1-1, with TRBD1 matching 7 bases. The length of the CDR3 is 14 residues. Trimming took 1 base from V and 1 from J; bases not matched to a gene: 1. The germline CDR1 and CDR2 sequences are SGHRS and YFSETQ. CDR3: CASSLQGGNTEAFF. The CDR3 DNA reads as TGCGCCAGCAGCTTGCAGGGGGGGAACACTGAAGCTTTCTTT.

CDR3 sequence (DNA): TGTGCCAGCAGAACGGGACCGACCTATAATTCACCCCTCCACTTT. Translated, it gives CASRTGPTYNSPLHF. V and J are TRBV2 and TRBJ1-6; TRBD1 is a possible D gene (5 bases). The CDR3 length is 15 residues. The V end lost 6 bases, the J end lost 2 bases, and 11 bases lay between the germline ends. Looked up from germline, CDR1 is SNHLY and CDR2 is FYNNEI.

The chain has TRBV5-1 and TRBJ2-1; TRBD1 agrees at 9 bases. Germline CDR1 SGHRS, CDR2 YFSETQ. This CDR3 is 14 amino acids long. V trimming: 4 bases; J trimming: 3 bases; junction bases outside the gene matches: 2. The CDR3 nucleotides read TGCGCCAGCAGCCAGGGACAGGGCTACAATGAGCAGTTCTTC. Translation gives CASSQGQGYNEQFF.

The rearrangement uses TRBV28 and TRBJ2-7; TRBD1 agrees at 7 bases. Trimming at V came to 2 bases and at J to 4 bases, leaving 8 bases not matched to a gene. CDR1 MDHEN and CDR2 SYDVKM come from the germline V gene. The CDR3 runs to 15 residues. CDR3: CASSLVTGWGYEQYF. The CDR3 DNA reads TGTGCCAGCAGTTTAGTGACAGGGTGGGGGTACGAGCAGTACTTC.

This chain uses TRBV2 with TRBJ2-2, with TRBD2 identical over 10 bases. CDR3 length: 15 amino acids. Germline V gives CDR1 SNHLY, CDR2 FYNNEI. V lost 11 bases to trimming and J lost 1 base; unmatched junction nucleotides: 7. CDR3 region: CAGLLAGVNTGELFF. The CDR3, as DNA: TGTGCCGGACTCCTAGCGGGGGTGAACACCGGGGAGCTGTTTTTT.

This chain uses TRBV30 with TRBJ1-1; tentative D call: TRBD1 (5 bases). This CDR3 has 19 amino acids. In germline, CDR1 is GTSNPN, CDR2 SVGIG (reference sequence). Trimming took 1 base from V and 1 from J, leaving 25 bases between them. The CDR3 sequence: CAWSAAGSSVTGRNTEAFF. CDR3 DNA: TGTGCCTGGAGTGCAGCCGGGTCTTCAGTTACAGGTCGGAACACTGAAGCTTTCTTT.

This rearrangement joins TRBV5-1 to TRBJ1-5, with D perhaps matching TRBD1 (6 bases). Germline V gene data show CDR1 as SGHRS and CDR2 as YFSETQ. V was pared by 0 bases and J by 6 bases, with 13 bases between. There are 15 residues in the CDR3. The CDR3 loop reads CASSLDTGTGQPQHF. The DNA for the CDR3 is TGCGCCAGCAGCTTGGACACAGGGACGGGTCAGCCCCAGCATTTT. Together with reference TRBV5-1 and TRBJ1-5, the CDR3 gives the full variable domain: KAGVTQTPRYLIKTRGQQVTLSCSPISGHRSVSWYQQTPGQGLQFLFEYFSETQRNKGNFPGRFSGRQFSNSRSEMNVSTLELGDSALYLCASSLDTGTGQPQHFGDGTRLSIL.